This entry lists 5 T cell receptor beta chains sequenced from one sample in a study of cytomegalovirus exposure and HLA in healthy donors. The PCR had 60 Vbeta and 13 Jbeta primers. Sequencing used immunoSEQ multiplex PCR; TCRdb keeps in-frame clones, though not all of them. The table lists 60,000 to 85,000 clones, around 84% of them singletons. The sequenced sample consisted of PBMCs. The receptor source for this set is a man aged 65 to 79 in good health and CMV-seropositive.

This clone was seen a handful of times. J is TRBJ2-6 and V is TRBV7-9; 7 nucleotides agree with TRBD1. CDR3 length equals 16 residues. Germline CDR1 and CDR2: SEHNR and FQNEAQ (reference sequence). J gave up 3 bases and V 0 bases, and 2 bases lay outside the gene matches. The CDR3 here is CASSLAGGGGANVLTF. CDR3 nucleotides: TGTGCCAGCAGCTTAGCAGGGGGCGGTGGGGCCAACGTCCTGACTTTC.

This chain joins TRBV19 and TRBJ2-2; TRBD1 agrees at 10 bases. The CDR3 contains 14 residues. CDR1 is LNHDA and CDR2 is SQIVND in the germline V gene (reference sequence). Germline trimming cut 7 bases from V and 6 bases from J; bases unmatched to any gene: 5. The chain's CDR3 is CASKRDRGSGELFF. CDR3 bases: TGTGCCAGTAAAAGGGACAGGGGATCCGGGGAGCTGTTTTTT.

The chain links TRBV11-2 to TRBJ2-3; 8 bases match TRBD2. The CDR3 consists of 15 residues. CDR1 and CDR2 from the germline V gene are SGHAT and FQNNGV. The V gene end was trimmed by 5 bases and the J gene end by 5 bases; junction bases not matched to a gene: 9. The CDR3: CASSTRLAFRDTQYF. The CDR3, as DNA: TGTGCCAGCAGCACAAGACTAGCGTTCCGAGATACGCAGTATTTT.

The gene calls are TRBV6-5 and TRBJ1-4, with D uncertain. The CDR3 extends over 14 amino acids. The germline V and J ends were trimmed by 5 bases and 0 bases, with 7 bases remaining between them. The germline V gene encodes CDR1 MNHEY and CDR2 SVGAGI. The CDR3, as DNA: TGTGCCAGCAGTGCAGGATCAACTAATGAAAAACTGTTTTTT. This gives the protein CASSAGSTNEKLFF.

The chain has TRBV2 and TRBJ1-6, with D maybe TRBD1 (5 bases). Trimming cost V 2 bases and J 7 bases, with 12 bases left between them. The CDR3 runs 15 residues. Germline assignment: CDR1 SNHLY and CDR2 FYNNEI. CDR3 region: CASSENSGRNSPLHF. In nucleotides, the CDR3 is TGTGCCAGCAGTGAAAACTCAGGGAGGAATTCACCCCTCCACTTT.